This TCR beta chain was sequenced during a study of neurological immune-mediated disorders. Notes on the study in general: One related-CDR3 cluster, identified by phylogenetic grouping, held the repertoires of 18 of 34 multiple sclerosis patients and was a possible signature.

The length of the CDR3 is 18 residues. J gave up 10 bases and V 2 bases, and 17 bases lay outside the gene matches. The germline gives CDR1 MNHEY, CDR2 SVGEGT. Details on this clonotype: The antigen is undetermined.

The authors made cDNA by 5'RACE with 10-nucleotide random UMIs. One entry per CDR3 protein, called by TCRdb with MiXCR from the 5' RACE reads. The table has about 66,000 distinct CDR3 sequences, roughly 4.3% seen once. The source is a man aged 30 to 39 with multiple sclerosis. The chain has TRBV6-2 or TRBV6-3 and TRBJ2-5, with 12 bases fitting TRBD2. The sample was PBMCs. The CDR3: CASSYVLLAGGIKRIQYF. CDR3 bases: TGTGCCAGCAGTTACGTTTTACTAGCGGGGGGCATCAAGAGAATCCAGTACTTC.